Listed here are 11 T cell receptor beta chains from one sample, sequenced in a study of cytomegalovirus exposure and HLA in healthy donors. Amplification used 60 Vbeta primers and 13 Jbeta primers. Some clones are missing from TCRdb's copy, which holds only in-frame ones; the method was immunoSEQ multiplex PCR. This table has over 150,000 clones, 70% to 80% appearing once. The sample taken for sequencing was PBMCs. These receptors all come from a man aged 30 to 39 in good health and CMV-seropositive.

The CDR3 loop is CASSLGAGFDEQYF. CDR3 in DNA: TGTGCCAGCAGCTTAGGAGCGGGATTCGACGAGCAGTACTTC. This sequence joins TRBV7-9 and TRBJ2-7; TRBD2 aligns across 7 bases. The germline V gene has CDR1 SEHNR and CDR2 FQNEAQ (reference sequence). Trimming at V came to 1 base and at J to 5 bases, leaving 5 bases not matched to a gene. This CDR3 comprises 14 residues.

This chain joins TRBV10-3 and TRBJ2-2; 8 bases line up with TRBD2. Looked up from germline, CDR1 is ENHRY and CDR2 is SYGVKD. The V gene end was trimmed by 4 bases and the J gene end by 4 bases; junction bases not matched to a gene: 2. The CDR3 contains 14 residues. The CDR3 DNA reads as TGTGCCATCAGTGGGCGGGGGGTCACCGGGGAGCTGTTTTTT. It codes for CAISGRGVTGELFF.

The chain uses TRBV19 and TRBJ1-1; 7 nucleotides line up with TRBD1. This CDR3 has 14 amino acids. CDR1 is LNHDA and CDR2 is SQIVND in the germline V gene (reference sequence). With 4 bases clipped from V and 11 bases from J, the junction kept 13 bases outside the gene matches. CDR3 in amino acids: CASSRRDSPSGAFF. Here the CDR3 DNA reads TGTGCCAGTAGTAGACGGGACAGCCCCTCTGGGGCTTTCTTT.

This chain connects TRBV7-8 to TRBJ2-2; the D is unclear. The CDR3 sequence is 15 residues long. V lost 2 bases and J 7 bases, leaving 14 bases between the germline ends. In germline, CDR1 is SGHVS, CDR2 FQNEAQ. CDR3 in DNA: TGTGCCAGCAGCTTAATACCGCATCGAGGCGGGGAGCTGTTTTTT. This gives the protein CASSLIPHRGGELFF.

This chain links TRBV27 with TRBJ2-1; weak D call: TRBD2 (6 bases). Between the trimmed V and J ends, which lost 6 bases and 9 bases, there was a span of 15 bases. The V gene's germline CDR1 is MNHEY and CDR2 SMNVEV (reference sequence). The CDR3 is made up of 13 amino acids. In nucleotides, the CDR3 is TGTGCCAGCAGGGAGGGATTGGACGGTGAGCAGTTCTTC. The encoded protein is CASREGLDGEQFF.

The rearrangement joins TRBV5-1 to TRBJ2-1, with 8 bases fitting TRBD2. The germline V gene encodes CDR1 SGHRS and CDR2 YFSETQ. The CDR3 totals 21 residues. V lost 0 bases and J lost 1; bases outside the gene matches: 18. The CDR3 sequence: CASSLAPPGRGGGRSYNEQFF. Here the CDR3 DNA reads TGCGCCAGCAGCTTGGCTCCCCCGGGCCGGGGTGGCGGGAGGTCCTACAATGAGCAGTTCTTC.

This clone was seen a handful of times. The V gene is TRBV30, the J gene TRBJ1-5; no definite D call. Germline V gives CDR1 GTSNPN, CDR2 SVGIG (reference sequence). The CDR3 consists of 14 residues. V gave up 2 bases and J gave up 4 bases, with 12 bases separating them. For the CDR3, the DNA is TGTGCCTGGAGTCGAGGACTGATGAATCAGCCCCAGCATTTT. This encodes CAWSRGLMNQPQHF.

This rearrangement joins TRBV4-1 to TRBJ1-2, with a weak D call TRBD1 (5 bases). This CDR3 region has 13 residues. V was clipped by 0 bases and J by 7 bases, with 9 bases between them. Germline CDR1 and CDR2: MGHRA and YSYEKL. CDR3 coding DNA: TGCGCCAGCAGCCAAGATGCTAGGGGTGGCTACACCTTC. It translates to CASSQDARGGYTF.

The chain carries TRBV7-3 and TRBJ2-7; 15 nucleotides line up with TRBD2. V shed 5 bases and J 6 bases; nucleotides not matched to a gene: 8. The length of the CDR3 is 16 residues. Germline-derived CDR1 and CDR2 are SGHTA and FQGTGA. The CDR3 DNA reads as TGTGCCAGCAGCCCCGGGACTAGCGGGGGGTGGGGCGAGCAGTACTTC. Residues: CASSPGTSGGWGEQYF.

Written as DNA, the CDR3 is TGTGCCAGCAGTGAGATTGGGCACACCGGGGAGCTGTTTTTT. This codes for CASSEIGHTGELFF. J is TRBJ2-2 and V is TRBV2, with D uncertain. Germline CDR1 SNHLY, CDR2 FYNNEI. The V end lost 3 bases, the J end lost 3 bases, and 8 bases lay between the germline ends. CDR3 size: 14 residues.

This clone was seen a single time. CDR3 in amino acids: CATRQGGETQYF. In DNA form, the CDR3 reads TGTGCCACCAGACAGGGTGGAGAGACCCAGTACTTC. This chain connects TRBV28 to TRBJ2-5; the match to TRBD1 covers 7 bases. The CDR3 has 12 residues. Unmatched junction bases numbered 6, after V lost 10 bases and J lost 4 bases. Germline CDR1 MDHEN, CDR2 SYDVKM. Supplemented by reference TRBV28 and TRBJ2-5, the full variable domain reads DVKVTQSSRYLVKRTGEKVFLECVQDMDHENMFWYRQDPGLGLRLIYFSYDVKMKEKGDIPEGYSVSREKKERFSLILESASTNQTSMYLCATRQGGETQYFGPGTRLLVL.